The clone carrying this T cell receptor (beta chain) showed up just a few times. Its antigen is unknown. Germline loops: CDR1 DFQATT, CDR2 SNEGSKA (reference sequence). The CDR3 covers 14 residues. Between the trimmed V and J ends, which lost 5 bases and 4 bases, there was a span of 18 bases. The record originates from a study of type 1 regulatory T cells. The overall study: An in vitro protocol generated T-allo10, a Tr1-enriched, alloantigen-specific CD4 T cell product.

TCRdb re-derived calls from the reads in MiXCR, one entry per CDR3 protein. The sample holds about 39,000 distinct CDR3 sequences, 9% to 15% seen once. Notes on the study in general: Tr1 cells had a more restricted TCR repertoire than non-Tr1 cells.

What was sequenced was cultured non-Tr1 T cells, either the whole culture or a sorted T cell fraction (not recorded which). V is TRBV20-1 and J is TRBJ2-7, with D possibly called TRBD1 or TRBD2 (5 bases each). The sequence derives from a human donor in good health. This CDR3 reads CSALYRTGAYEQYF. The CDR3, as DNA: TGCAGTGCTCTATACAGGACCGGGGCTTACGAGCAGTACTTC.